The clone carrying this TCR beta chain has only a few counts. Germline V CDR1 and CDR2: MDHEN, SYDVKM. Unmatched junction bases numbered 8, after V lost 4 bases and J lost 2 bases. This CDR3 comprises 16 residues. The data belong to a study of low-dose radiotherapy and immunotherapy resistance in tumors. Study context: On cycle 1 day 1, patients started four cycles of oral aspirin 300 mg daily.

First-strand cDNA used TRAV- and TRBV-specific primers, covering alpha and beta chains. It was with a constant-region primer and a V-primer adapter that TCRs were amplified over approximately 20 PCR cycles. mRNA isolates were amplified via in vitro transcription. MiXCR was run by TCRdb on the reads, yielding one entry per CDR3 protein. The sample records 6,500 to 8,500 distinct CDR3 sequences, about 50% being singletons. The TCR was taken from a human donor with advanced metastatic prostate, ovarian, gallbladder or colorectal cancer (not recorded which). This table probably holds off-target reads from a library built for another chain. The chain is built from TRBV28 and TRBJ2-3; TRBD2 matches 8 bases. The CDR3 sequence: CASSSREGGLTDTQYF. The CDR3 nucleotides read TGTGCCAGCAGTTCCCGGGAGGGGGGTCTCACAGATACGCAGTATTTT. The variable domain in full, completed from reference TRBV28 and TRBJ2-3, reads DVKVTQSSRYLVKRTGEKVFLECVQDMDHENMFWYRQDPGLGLRLIYFSYDVKMKEKGDIPEGYSVSREKKERFSLILESASTNQTSMYLCASSSREGGLTDTQYFGPGTRLTVL.